Listed below are T cell receptor beta chains from one sample, sequenced in a study of T cell responses to AZD1222 COVID-19 vaccine. The assay was immunoSEQ multiplex PCR, and TCRdb's table has in-frame clones only and misses some. This sample has over 35,000 clones, with roughly 78% found just once. Source: peripheral blood, taken 28 days after the second dose of the MenACWY control vaccine. The receptors here all came from an adult who received the MenACWY meningococcal vaccine as a control. CDR3s include the opening cysteine and the closing phenylalanine or tryptophan. D genes are given only for firm matches. The size entry is marked missing in some rows and otherwise reads once, few, many or a size class.

V gene,clone size,D gene,J gene,CDR3 DNA,CDR3 protein
TRBV15,.,.,TRBJ2-2,TGTGCCACCAGCATGACTGGCGCGAACACCGGGGAGCTGTTTTTT,CATSMTGANTGELFF
TRBV12-3/TRBV12-4,.,.,TRBJ2-7,TGTGCCAGCAGTTTAGGGTTAGGGTGGAGGGGGGACTTC,CASSLGLGWRGDF
TRBV12-5,.,.,TRBJ1-5,TGTGCTAGTGGTTTAGACTATCAGCCCCAGCATTTT,CASGLDYQPQHF
TRBV15,.,.,TRBJ2-7,TGTGCCACCAGCAGAGATCCTAACTCCTACGAGCAGTACTTC,CATSRDPNSYEQYF
TRBV11-2,.,.,TRBJ1-1,TGTGCCAGCAGCCCCGTGAAGGTAGGGACTGAAGCTTTCTTT,CASSPVKVGTEAFF
TRBV9,.,.,TRBJ2-3,TGTGCCAGCAGCGCGGGGACTGCTGGGAGCACAGATACGCAGTATTTT,CASSAGTAGSTDTQYF
TRBV6-4,.,TRBD2,TRBJ2-2,TGTGCCAGCAGTGAACGGGGGGAGAACACCGGGGAGCTGTTTTTT,CASSERGENTGELFF
TRBV27,once,.,TRBJ2-7,TGTGCCAGCAGTTCGGTCAGGGCCCACTACGAGCAGTACTTC,CASSSVRAHYEQYF
TRBV5-1,.,TRBD2,TRBJ2-1,TGCGCCAGCAGCTTGAGTAGCGGGGGGTACAATGAGCAGTTCTTC,CASSLSSGGYNEQFF
TRBV4-1,.,TRBD1,TRBJ2-7,TGCGCCAGCAGCCCTACCGGGACAGGGTACGCCGAGCAGTACTTC,CASSPTGTGYAEQYF
TRBV6-1,few,.,TRBJ2-3,TGTGCCAGCAGTGAATCAGCAGGGAGCACAGATACGCAGTATTTT,CASSESAGSTDTQYF
TRBV3-1/TRBV3-2,.,.,TRBJ1-3,TGTGCCAGCAGCACAAGCGAGGGGGGAAACACCATATATTTT,CASSTSEGGNTIYF
TRBV15,.,TRBD1,TRBJ1-5,TGTGCCACCAGCAGAGATTATTCCGGACAGGGGGGACATCAGCCCCAGCATTTT,CATSRDYSGQGGHQPQHF
TRBV5-1,.,.,TRBJ2-7,TGCGCCAGCAGCTTGGCCGTAGGGGGCGGGAGCTCCTACGAGCAGTACTTC,CASSLAVGGGSSYEQYF
TRBV11-3,.,TRBD1,TRBJ1-1,TGTGCCAGCAGCCCACAGGGGGCAGACACTGAAGCTTTCTTT,CASSPQGADTEAFF
TRBV4-1,few,TRBD2,TRBJ2-3,TGCGCCAGCAGCCAAGAAGGCGGGGGTTACACAGATACGCAGTATTTT,CASSQEGGGYTDTQYF
TRBV28,.,.,TRBJ1-5,TGTGCCAGCAGTTTTCCCTCTGAGGGCATCATCAATCAGCCCCAGCATTTT,CASSFPSEGIINQPQHF
TRBV28,.,TRBD1,TRBJ1-1,TGTGCCAGCAGTCCCTGGACAGGGGGCACTGAAGCTTTCTTT,CASSPWTGGTEAFF
TRBV27,.,.,TRBJ2-3,TGTGCCAGCAGCGGCCCGGCTACGCAGTATTTT,CASSGPATQYF
TRBV6-5,once,.,TRBJ1-2,TGTGCCAGCAGTTGGAACCTACAGGGCAACTATGGCTACACCTTC,CASSWNLQGNYGYTF
TRBV6-2/TRBV6-3,.,.,TRBJ1-2,TGTGCCAGCAGTAGGGCCTGGAGGGAATATGGCTACACCTTC,CASSRAWREYGYTF
TRBV2,.,.,TRBJ2-1,TGTGCCAGCAGTGATCCGCAGTTATATGAGCAGTTCTTC,CASSDPQLYEQFF
TRBV28,.,.,TRBJ2-7,TGTGCCAGCAGTCCAGACCCCTACGAGCAGTACTTC,CASSPDPYEQYF
TRBV28,.,.,TRBJ1-5,TGTGCCAGCATCAAAGGGAATCAGCCCCAGCATTTT,CASIKGNQPQHF
TRBV12-3/TRBV12-4,.,TRBD2,TRBJ2-1,TGTGCCAGCAGTCCTCAGCGGGAGGGTCTGTTCTTC,CASSPQREGLFF
TRBV19,.,.,TRBJ2-2,TGTGCCAGTAGTTCGGAGCTGTTTTTT,CASSSELFF
TRBV15,.,.,TRBJ1-3,TGTGCCACCAGCAGGGGGACTGACCGCTCTGGAAACACCATATATTTT,CATSRGTDRSGNTIYF
TRBV7-9,few,TRBD1,TRBJ2-4,TGTGCCAGCAGTCCCGGGACAGGGGGGAAAAACATTCAGTACTTC,CASSPGTGGKNIQYF
TRBV9,.,.,TRBJ2-2,TGTGCCAGCAGCGCCTCGAACACCGGGGAGCTGTTTTTT,CASSASNTGELFF
TRBV18,.,.,TRBJ2-3,TGTGCCAGCTCACCCTTCGAGCGCCTCACAGATACGCAGTATTTT,CASSPFERLTDTQYF
TRBV6-2/TRBV6-3,once,.,TRBJ2-1,TGTGCCAGCAGTTACGTCGATGGTAGGATTGAGCAGTTCTTC,CASSYVDGRIEQFF
TRBV12-3/TRBV12-4,.,.,TRBJ2-1,TGTGCCAGCAGTTTAGGACAGCAGCAGTTCTTC,CASSLGQQQFF
TRBV2,.,.,TRBJ1-5,TGTGCCAGCAGACAGGGATCTTATAGCAATCAGCCCCAGCATTTT,CASRQGSYSNQPQHF
TRBV19,.,TRBD2,TRBJ2-2,TGTGCCAGTAGTAGGGCTAGCGGGTCGTGGGCCGGGGAGCTGTTTTTT,CASSRASGSWAGELFF
TRBV3-1/TRBV3-2,few,.,TRBJ2-5,TGTGCCAGCAGCCAAACCACTCAAGAGACCCAGTACTTC,CASSQTTQETQYF
TRBV6-1,.,.,TRBJ1-2,TGTGCCAGCAGGGACAACAGGGAGGGGTCTAATGGCTACACCTTC,CASRDNREGSNGYTF
TRBV2,.,TRBD2,TRBJ2-4,TGTGCCAGCAGTGAAACCGGGACTATTTACGTAAACATTCAGTACTTC,CASSETGTIYVNIQYF
TRBV11-2,.,.,TRBJ1-6,TGTGCCAGCAGCTTAGGGCCGGATTCACCCCTCCACTTT,CASSLGPDSPLHF
TRBV10-3,.,TRBD2,TRBJ2-3,TGTGCCAGCTCCCGGGGGGGGGCTAGCACAGATACGCAGTATTTT,CASSRGGASTDTQYF
TRBV9,.,TRBD1,TRBJ1-4,TGTGCCAGCAGCTTTCAGGGGGGAAAACTGTTTTTT,CASSFQGGKLFF
TRBV3-1/TRBV3-2,.,.,TRBJ2-1,TGTGCCAGCAGCAAGGGGGTGTCCTACAATGAGCAGTTCTTC,CASSKGVSYNEQFF
TRBV2,.,TRBD2,TRBJ2-3,TGTGCCAGCAGCCGACTAGCGGGGGCTAGCACAGATACGCAGTATTTT,CASSRLAGASTDTQYF
TRBV5-1,.,TRBD1,TRBJ1-1,TGCGCCAGCAGCTTGGATGGACAGGGTAACGCTGAAGCTTTCTTT,CASSLDGQGNAEAFF
TRBV13,few,.,TRBJ2-3,TGTGCCAGCAGCTTAGCTTGGCGCCGGGACACAGATACGCAGTATTTT,CASSLAWRRDTDTQYF
TRBV12-5,.,.,TRBJ1-5,TGTGCTAGCGTGAACCTGGGCAATCAGCCCCAGCATTTT,CASVNLGNQPQHF
TRBV2,.,.,TRBJ1-2,TGTGCCAGCAGTGAAAGTACCCCCTGGAGCTACACCTTC,CASSESTPWSYTF
TRBV21-1,.,.,TRBJ1-1,TGTGCCAGCAGCAAAGTGGACAGGGGAGGAACTGAAGCTTTCTTT,CASSKVDRGGTEAFF
TRBV5-1,.,.,TRBJ1-1,TGCGCCAGCAGCGCCTTGGCAGGGTCTCGCACTGAAGCTTTCTTT,CASSALAGSRTEAFF
TRBV28,.,.,TRBJ1-2,TGTGTCTCGGGGGGTAGGGGTGGCTACACCTTC,CVSGGRGGYTF
TRBV2,.,.,TRBJ2-2,TGTGCCAGCACCCCCCGGGCGGGGCGGACCGGGGAGCTGTTTTTT,CASTPRAGRTGELFF
TRBV2,.,.,TRBJ2-6,TGTGCCAGCGTGAGAATCTTTGGGGCCAACGTCCTGACTTTC,CASVRIFGANVLTF
TRBV4-1,.,.,TRBJ1-1,TGCGCCAGCAGCCAAGTAACGGAGAACACTGAAGCTTTCTTT,CASSQVTENTEAFF
TRBV2,.,.,TRBJ1-1,TGTGCCAGCTGGGGGCCCCCTATGAACACTGAAGCTTTCTTT,CASWGPPMNTEAFF